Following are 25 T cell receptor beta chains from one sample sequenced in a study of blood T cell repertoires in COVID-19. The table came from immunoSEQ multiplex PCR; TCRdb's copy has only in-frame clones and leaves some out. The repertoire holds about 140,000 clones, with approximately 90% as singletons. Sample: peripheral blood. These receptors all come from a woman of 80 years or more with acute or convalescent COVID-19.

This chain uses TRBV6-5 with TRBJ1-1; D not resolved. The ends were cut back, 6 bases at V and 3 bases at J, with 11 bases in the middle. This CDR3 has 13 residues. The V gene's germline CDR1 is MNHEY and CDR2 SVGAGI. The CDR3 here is CASRYPGDTEAFF. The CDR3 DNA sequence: TGTGCCAGCAGATACCCCGGGGACACTGAAGCTTTCTTT.

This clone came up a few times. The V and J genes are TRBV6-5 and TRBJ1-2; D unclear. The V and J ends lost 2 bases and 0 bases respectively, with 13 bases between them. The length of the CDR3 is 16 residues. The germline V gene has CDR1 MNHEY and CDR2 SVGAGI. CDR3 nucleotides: TGTGCCAGCAGTTACCTTTCAGGTAGAGCTAACTATGGCTACACCTTC. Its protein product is CASSYLSGRANYGYTF.

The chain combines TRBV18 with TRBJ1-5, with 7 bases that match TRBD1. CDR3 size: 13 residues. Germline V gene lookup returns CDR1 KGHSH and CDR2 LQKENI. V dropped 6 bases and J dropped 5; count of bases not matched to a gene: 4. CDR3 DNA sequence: TGTGCCAGCTCGTACGACAGGGATCAGCCCCAGCATTTT. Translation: CASSYDRDQPQHF.

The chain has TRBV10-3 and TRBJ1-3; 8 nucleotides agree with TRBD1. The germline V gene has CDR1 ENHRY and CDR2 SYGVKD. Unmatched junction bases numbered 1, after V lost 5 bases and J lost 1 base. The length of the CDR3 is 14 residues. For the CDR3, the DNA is TGTGCCATCAGTCGGGACAGGTCTGGAAACACCATATATTTT. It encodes CAISRDRSGNTIYF.

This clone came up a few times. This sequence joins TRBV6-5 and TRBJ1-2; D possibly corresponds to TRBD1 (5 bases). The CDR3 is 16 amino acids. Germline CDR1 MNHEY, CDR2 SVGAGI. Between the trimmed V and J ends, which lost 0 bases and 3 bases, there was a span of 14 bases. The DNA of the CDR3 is TGTGCCAGCAGTTACTCCGGACACCTGGCCCACTATGGCTACACCTTC. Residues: CASSYSGHLAHYGYTF.

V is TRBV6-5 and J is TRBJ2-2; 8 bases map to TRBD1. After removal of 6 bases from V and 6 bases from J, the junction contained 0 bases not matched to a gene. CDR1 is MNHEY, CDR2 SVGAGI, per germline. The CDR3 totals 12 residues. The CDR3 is CASRTGAGELFF. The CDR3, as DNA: TGTGCCAGCAGGACAGGGGCCGGGGAGCTGTTTTTT.

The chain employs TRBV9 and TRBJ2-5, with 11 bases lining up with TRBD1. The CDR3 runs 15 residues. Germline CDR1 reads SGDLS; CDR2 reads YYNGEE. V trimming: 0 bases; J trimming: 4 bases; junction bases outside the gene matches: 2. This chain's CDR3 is CASSVVGQGGETQYF. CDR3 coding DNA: TGTGCCAGCAGCGTAGTGGGACAGGGGGGAGAGACCCAGTACTTC.

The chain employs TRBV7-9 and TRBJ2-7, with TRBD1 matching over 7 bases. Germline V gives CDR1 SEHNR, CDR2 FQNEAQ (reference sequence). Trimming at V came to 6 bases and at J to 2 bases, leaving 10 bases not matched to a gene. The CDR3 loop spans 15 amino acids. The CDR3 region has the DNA TGTGCCAGCAGACCTTACCCGACAGGGACCTACGAGCAGTACTTC. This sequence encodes CASRPYPTGTYEQYF.

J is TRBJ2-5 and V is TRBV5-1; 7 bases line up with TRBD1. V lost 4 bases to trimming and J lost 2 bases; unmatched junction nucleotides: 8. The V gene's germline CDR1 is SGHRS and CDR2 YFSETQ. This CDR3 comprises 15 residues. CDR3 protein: CASSTSGQKQETQYF. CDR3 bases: TGCGCCAGCAGCACATCGGGACAGAAACAAGAGACCCAGTACTTC.

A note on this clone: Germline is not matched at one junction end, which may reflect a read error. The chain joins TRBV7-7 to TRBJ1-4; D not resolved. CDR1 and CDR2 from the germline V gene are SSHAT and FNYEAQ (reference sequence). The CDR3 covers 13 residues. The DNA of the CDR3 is TGTGCTAGCAGCCCCGGGGTTGGTGAAAAACTGTTTTTT. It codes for CASSPGVGEKLFF.

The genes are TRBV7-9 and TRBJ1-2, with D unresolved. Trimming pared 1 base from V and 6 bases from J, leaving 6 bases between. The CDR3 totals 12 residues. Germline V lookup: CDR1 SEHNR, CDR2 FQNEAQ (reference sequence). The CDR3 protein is CASSLDTNGYTF. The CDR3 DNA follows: TGTGCCAGCAGCTTAGACACGAATGGCTACACCTTC.

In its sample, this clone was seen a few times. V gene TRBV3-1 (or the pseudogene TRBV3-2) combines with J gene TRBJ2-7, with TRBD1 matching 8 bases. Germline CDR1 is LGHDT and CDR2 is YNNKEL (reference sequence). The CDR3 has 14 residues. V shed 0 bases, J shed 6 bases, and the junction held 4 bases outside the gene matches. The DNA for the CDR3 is TGTGCCAGCAGCCAAGATTACAGGGGGACCGAGCAGTACTTC. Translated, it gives CASSQDYRGTEQYF.

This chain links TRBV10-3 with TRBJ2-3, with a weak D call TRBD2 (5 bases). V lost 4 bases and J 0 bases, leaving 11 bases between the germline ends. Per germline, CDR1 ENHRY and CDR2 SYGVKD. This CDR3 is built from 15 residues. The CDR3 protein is CAISAPGGSTDTQYF. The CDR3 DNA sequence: TGTGCCATCAGTGCGCCCGGCGGGAGCACAGATACGCAGTATTTT.

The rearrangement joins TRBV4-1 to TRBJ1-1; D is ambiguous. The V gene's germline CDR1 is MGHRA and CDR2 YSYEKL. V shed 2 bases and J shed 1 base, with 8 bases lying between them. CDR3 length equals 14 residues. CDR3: CASSQRRENTEAFF. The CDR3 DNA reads TGCGCCAGCAGCCAACGGCGGGAGAACACTGAAGCTTTCTTT.

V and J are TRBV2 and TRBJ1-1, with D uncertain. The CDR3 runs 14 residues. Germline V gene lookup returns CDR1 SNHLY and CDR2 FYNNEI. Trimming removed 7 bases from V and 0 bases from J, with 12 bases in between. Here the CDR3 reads CASTPGRLNTEAFF. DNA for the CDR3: TGTGCCAGCACCCCCGGGAGGTTGAACACTGAAGCTTTCTTT.

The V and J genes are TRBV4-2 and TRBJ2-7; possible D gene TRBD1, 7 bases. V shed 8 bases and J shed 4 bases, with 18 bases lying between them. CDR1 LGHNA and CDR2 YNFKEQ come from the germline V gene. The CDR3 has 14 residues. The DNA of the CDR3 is TGTGCCAGCGCACGGGGGACAGCGGATTACGAGCAGTACTTC. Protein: CASARGTADYEQYF.

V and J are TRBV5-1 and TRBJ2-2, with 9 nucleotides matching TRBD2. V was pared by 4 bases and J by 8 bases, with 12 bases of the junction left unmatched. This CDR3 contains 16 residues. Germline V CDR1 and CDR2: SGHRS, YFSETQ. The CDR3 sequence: CASSAVGLANVGELFF. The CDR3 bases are TGCGCCAGCAGCGCAGTAGGACTAGCGAATGTTGGGGAGCTGTTTTTT.

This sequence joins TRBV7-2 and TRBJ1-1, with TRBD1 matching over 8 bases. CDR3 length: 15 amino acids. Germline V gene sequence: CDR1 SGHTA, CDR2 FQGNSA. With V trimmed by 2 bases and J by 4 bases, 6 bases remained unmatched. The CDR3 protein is CASSLLGTGVTEAFF. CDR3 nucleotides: TGTGCCAGCAGCTTACTTGGGACAGGTGTCACTGAAGCTTTCTTT.

This CDR3 reads CASTLLGRGNQPQHF. The CDR3 bases are TGTGCCAGTACTCTATTAGGGAGGGGCAATCAGCCCCAGCATTTT. The V and J genes are TRBV19 and TRBJ1-5; D is undetermined. The ends were cut back, 7 bases at V and 2 bases at J, with 15 bases in the middle. The germline CDR1 and CDR2 sequences are LNHDA and SQIVND (reference sequence). CDR3 length: 15 amino acids.

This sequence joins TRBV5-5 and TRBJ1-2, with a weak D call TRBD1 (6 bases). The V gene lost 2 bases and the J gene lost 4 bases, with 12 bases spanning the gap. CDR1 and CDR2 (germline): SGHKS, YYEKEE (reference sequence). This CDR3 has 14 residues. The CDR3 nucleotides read TGTGCCAGCAGCTTCTCAGGGGTAGGCTATGGCTACACCTTC. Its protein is CASSFSGVGYGYTF. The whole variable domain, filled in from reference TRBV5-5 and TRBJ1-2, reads DAGVTQSPTHLIKTRGQQVTLRCSPISGHKSVSWYQQVLGQGPQFIFQYYEKEERGRGNFPDRFSARQFPNYSSELNVNALLLGDSALYLCASSFSGVGYGYTFGSGTRLTVV.

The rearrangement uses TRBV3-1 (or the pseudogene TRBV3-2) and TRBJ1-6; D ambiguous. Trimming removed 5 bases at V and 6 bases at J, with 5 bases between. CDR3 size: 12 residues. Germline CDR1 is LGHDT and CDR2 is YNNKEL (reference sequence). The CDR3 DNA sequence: TGTGCCAGCAGCTTACTTAATTCACCCCTCCACTTT. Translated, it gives CASSLLNSPLHF.

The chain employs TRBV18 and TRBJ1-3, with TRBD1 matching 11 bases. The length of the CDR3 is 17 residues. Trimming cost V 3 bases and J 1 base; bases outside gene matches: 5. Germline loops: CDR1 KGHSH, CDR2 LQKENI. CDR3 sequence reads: CASSPIGTGGSGNTIYF. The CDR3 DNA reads TGTGCCAGCTCACCCATCGGGACAGGGGGTTCTGGAAACACCATATATTTT.

Here the CDR3 DNA reads TGTGCCAGCAGCTTGGCCCCGGGACAGGGACAAGAGACCCAGTACTTC. Its translation: CASSLAPGQGQETQYF. This chain joins TRBV5-4 and TRBJ2-5; 9 nucleotides line up with TRBD1. V lost 0 bases, J lost 2 bases, and 5 bases stayed unmatched. This CDR3 comprises 16 residues. Germline CDR1 and CDR2: SGHNT and YYREEE (reference sequence).

CDR3 residues: CASSRTSGGFTDTQYF. The CDR3 nucleotides read TGTGCCAGCAGCCGCACTAGCGGGGGGTTCACAGATACGCAGTATTTT. The chain has TRBV7-9 and TRBJ2-3, with 12 bases fitting TRBD2. This CDR3 spans 16 amino acids. The J segment lost 2 bases and the V segment lost 5 bases, leaving 5 bases of the junction unmatched. Germline loops: CDR1 SEHNR, CDR2 FQNEAQ (reference sequence).

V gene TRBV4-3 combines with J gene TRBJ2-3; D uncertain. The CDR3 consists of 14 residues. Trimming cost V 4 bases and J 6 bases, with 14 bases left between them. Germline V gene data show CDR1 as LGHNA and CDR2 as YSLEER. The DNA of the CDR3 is TGCGCCAGCAGCCTGGAGAGACCAGCCGATACGCAGTATTTT. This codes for CASSLERPADTQYF.